The sequence of this T cell receptor beta chain was determined in a study of blood T cell repertoires in COVID-19. Study-level information: In each case, the material was cDNA or gDNA derived from T cells, B-cell-depleted T cells, or PBMCs.

In the original analysis: Scientists estimated how many nucleated cells there were by amplifying reference gene primers. Libraries were prepared by immunoSEQ multiplex PCR; TCRdb keeps only in-frame clonotypes and omits some of them. V, J and clone size are those of that table, while D and trimming were read from the DNA. The top ten clones hold about 3% of a sample with hundreds of thousands of clones, about 90% of them seen once. This CDR3 has 18 residues. Per the germline V gene, CDR1 is MNHEY and CDR2 is SMNVEV (reference sequence). The trim removed 4 bases at V and 1 base at J, leaving 12 bases unmatched.

This TCR was sampled from a man aged 18 to 29 with active or convalescent COVID-19. Sequenced: peripheral blood. The J gene is TRBJ1-1, the V gene TRBV27; 10 nucleotides agree with TRBD1. CDR3 in amino acids: CASSSLATGGAGNTEAFF. The CDR3 bases are TGTGCCAGCAGTTCACTGGCGACAGGGGGCGCCGGGAACACTGAAGCTTTCTTT.